Listed here are 5 T cell receptor beta chains from one sample, sequenced in a study of human T cells and chemical hapten exposure. TCRdb passed the RACE reads through MiXCR, listing each CDR3 protein once. In the table there are around 340,000 distinct CDR3 sequences, around 7% of which are singletons. Described time point: patch test 1, 2 weeks after DPC sensitization. Sample treatment: therapeutic diphenylcyclopropenone sensitization with weekly scalp DPC. The sequences come from whole blood, collected in connection with sensitization to the hapten diphenylcyclopropenone (DPC). Receptor source: a woman younger than 35 with alopecia areata. Some clones in this sample may be carry-over from other donors' samples.

This clonotype has ten or more counts. The chain couples TRBV4-2 to TRBJ2-1; 9 bases agree with TRBD1. Germline CDR1 reads LGHNA; CDR2 reads YNFKEQ. The CDR3 totals 17 residues. The junction had 13 bases not matched to a gene; V was cut back by 3 bases and J by 7 bases. CDR3 loop: CASSQGPTGTGKNEQFF. CDR3 DNA sequence: TGTGCCAGCAGCCAGGGACCAACCGGGACAGGGAAAAATGAGCAGTTCTTC.

This clonotype was found many times. The chain has TRBV7-2 and TRBJ2-4; D may be TRBD1 (6 bases). V lost 4 bases and J lost 4, with 11 bases in between. The CDR3 covers 14 residues. Germline lookup yields CDR1 SGHTA and CDR2 FQGNSA. In nucleotides, the CDR3 is TGTGCCAGCAGCTCAGGACAGTCAAAAAACATTCAGTACTTC. Encoded protein: CASSSGQSKNIQYF.

This clonotype has a handful of counts. The chain employs TRBV12-3 or TRBV12-4 and TRBJ2-5; tentatively, D is TRBD1 (6 bases). V was trimmed by 3 bases and J by 7 bases, leaving 12 bases between them. The CDR3 runs 13 residues. The CDR3 sequence: CASSFTGTGTQYF. Here the CDR3 DNA reads TGTGCCAGCAGTTTCACAGGGACGGGGACCCAGTACTTC.

This clonotype was seen a handful of times. The J gene is TRBJ1-1, the V gene TRBV4-3; the D is unclear. CDR1 and CDR2 (germline): LGHNA, YSLEER. Trimming cost V 2 bases and J 1 base, with 8 bases left between them. CDR3 size: 14 residues. CDR3 nucleotide sequence: TGCGCCAGCAGCCAAAATCAAGAGAACACTGAAGCTTTCTTT. It encodes CASSQNQENTEAFF.

This chain connects TRBV11-1 to TRBJ2-7; perhaps TRBD1 as D (6 bases). Per germline, CDR1 SGHAT and CDR2 FQDESV (reference sequence). The ends were cut back, 5 bases at V and 2 bases at J, with 16 bases in the middle. The CDR3 extends over 15 amino acids. The CDR3 bases are TGTGCCAGCAGCCCCCGTCCAGGGGCTCCCTACGAGCAGTACTTC. Protein: CASSPRPGAPYEQYF.